This T cell receptor (beta chain) was identified in a study of post-analysis software for immune sequencing data. Study observations and caveats: Strong co-clustering by F measure was seen for same-batch samples. Normalized Chao1 diversity was significantly lower in multiple sclerosis patients than in controls. Compared with controls, patients had more of about 5 TRBV segments, including TRBV5-6, TRBV5-1 and TRBV20-1.

Comments on this clonotype: Its antigen is unidentified.

CDR3 length: 18 amino acids. CDR1 and CDR2 from the germline V gene are SGHRS and YFSETQ. V trimming: 4 bases; J trimming: 7 bases; junction bases outside the gene matches: 14. Libraries were made from TCR beta cDNA, and they carried unique molecular identifiers. Input populations of about 0.95 to 11 million T cells gave rise to some 500,000 cDNA molecules. Via MiXCR, TCRdb re-called the PCR reads, giving one row per CDR3 protein. The data show roughly 800,000 distinct CDR3 sequences, around 42% seen once. The TCR comes from a girl between 10 and 17 years old with multiple sclerosis. This chain connects TRBV5-1 to TRBJ2-1; 13 bases match TRBD2. Sequencing input: blood. The CDR3 sequence is CASSPGLAGVTSGNEQFF. CDR3 coding DNA: TGCGCCAGCAGCCCCGGACTAGCGGGAGTAACGAGTGGGAATGAGCAGTTCTTC.